These 7 T cell receptor beta chains were all obtained from the same sample, sequenced in a study of cytomegalovirus exposure and HLA in healthy donors. Some clones are missing from TCRdb's copy, which holds only in-frame ones; the method was immunoSEQ multiplex PCR. The sample carries 200,000 or so clones, roughly 88% recorded once. The specimen sequenced was PBMCs. These receptor sequences come from a woman in her 30s in good health and CMV-seropositive.

This sequence joins TRBV5-1 and TRBJ2-5; 7 bases match TRBD1. The CDR3 runs 13 residues. V dropped 5 bases and J dropped 4; count of bases not matched to a gene: 5. CDR1 and CDR2 from the germline V gene are SGHRS and YFSETQ. The CDR3 DNA follows: TGCGCCAGCAGATGGGACAGCCCAGAGACCCAGTACTTC. Protein sequence: CASRWDSPETQYF.

The rearrangement uses TRBV19 and TRBJ2-7; TRBD2 is a possible D gene (5 bases). The CDR3 is 14 amino acids. Germline V gene sequence: CDR1 LNHDA, CDR2 SQIVND (reference sequence). Deletions cut 1 base from V and 0 bases from J, with 7 bases between. This CDR3 reads CASSIAGYSYEQYF. CDR3 coding DNA: TGTGCCAGTAGTATAGCGGGATACTCCTACGAGCAGTACTTC.

The chain couples TRBV7-2 to TRBJ1-1; 7 bases are a match to TRBD1. The CDR3 is made up of 13 amino acids. With 3 bases clipped from V and 5 bases from J, the junction kept 3 bases outside the gene matches. Germline V gene sequence: CDR1 SGHTA, CDR2 FQGNSA. CDR3 loop: CASSFHRGTEAFF. CDR3 in DNA: TGTGCCAGCAGCTTTCACAGGGGAACTGAAGCTTTCTTT.

The V call is TRBV6-5, the J call TRBJ2-7, with D possibly TRBD1 on 5 matching bases. The CDR3 sequence is 12 residues long. Between the trimmed V and J ends, which lost 0 bases and 8 bases, there was a span of 8 bases. Looked up from germline, CDR1 is MNHEY and CDR2 is SVGAGI. The CDR3 reads CASSYSQGQQYF. CDR3 DNA sequence: TGTGCCAGCAGTTACTCGCAGGGCCAGCAGTACTTC.

This chain links TRBV5-1 with TRBJ2-1; 11 positions agree with TRBD1. The CDR3 consists of 16 residues. The V segment lost 4 bases and the J segment 8 bases; nucleotides outside the gene matches: 11. The germline V gene has CDR1 SGHRS and CDR2 YFSETQ. The CDR3 here is CASSPNPGQGEYEQFF. In DNA, the CDR3 is TGCGCCAGCAGCCCGAACCCGGGACAGGGGGAGTATGAGCAGTTCTTC.

The table lists this clone with a count of one. This chain joins TRBV30 and TRBJ1-1, with a possible D match to TRBD1 (6 bases). CDR1 is GTSNPN, CDR2 SVGIG, per germline (reference sequence). The CDR3 contains 14 residues. With 5 bases removed from V and 1 base from J, the gap between germline ends came to 14 bases. The CDR3 loop is CAWDTGSPNTEAFF. The CDR3 nucleotides are TGTGCCTGGGATACAGGGTCCCCGAACACTGAAGCTTTCTTT.

J is TRBJ1-5 and V is TRBV19, with 11 bases matching TRBD1. The J segment lost 7 bases and the V segment lost 9 bases, leaving 5 bases of the junction unmatched. The germline V gene has CDR1 LNHDA and CDR2 SQIVND (reference sequence). This CDR3 region has 13 residues. CDR3 sequence: CASRGQGDQPQHF. The CDR3 DNA sequence: TGTGCCAGCCGGGGACAGGGGGACCAGCCCCAGCATTTT.